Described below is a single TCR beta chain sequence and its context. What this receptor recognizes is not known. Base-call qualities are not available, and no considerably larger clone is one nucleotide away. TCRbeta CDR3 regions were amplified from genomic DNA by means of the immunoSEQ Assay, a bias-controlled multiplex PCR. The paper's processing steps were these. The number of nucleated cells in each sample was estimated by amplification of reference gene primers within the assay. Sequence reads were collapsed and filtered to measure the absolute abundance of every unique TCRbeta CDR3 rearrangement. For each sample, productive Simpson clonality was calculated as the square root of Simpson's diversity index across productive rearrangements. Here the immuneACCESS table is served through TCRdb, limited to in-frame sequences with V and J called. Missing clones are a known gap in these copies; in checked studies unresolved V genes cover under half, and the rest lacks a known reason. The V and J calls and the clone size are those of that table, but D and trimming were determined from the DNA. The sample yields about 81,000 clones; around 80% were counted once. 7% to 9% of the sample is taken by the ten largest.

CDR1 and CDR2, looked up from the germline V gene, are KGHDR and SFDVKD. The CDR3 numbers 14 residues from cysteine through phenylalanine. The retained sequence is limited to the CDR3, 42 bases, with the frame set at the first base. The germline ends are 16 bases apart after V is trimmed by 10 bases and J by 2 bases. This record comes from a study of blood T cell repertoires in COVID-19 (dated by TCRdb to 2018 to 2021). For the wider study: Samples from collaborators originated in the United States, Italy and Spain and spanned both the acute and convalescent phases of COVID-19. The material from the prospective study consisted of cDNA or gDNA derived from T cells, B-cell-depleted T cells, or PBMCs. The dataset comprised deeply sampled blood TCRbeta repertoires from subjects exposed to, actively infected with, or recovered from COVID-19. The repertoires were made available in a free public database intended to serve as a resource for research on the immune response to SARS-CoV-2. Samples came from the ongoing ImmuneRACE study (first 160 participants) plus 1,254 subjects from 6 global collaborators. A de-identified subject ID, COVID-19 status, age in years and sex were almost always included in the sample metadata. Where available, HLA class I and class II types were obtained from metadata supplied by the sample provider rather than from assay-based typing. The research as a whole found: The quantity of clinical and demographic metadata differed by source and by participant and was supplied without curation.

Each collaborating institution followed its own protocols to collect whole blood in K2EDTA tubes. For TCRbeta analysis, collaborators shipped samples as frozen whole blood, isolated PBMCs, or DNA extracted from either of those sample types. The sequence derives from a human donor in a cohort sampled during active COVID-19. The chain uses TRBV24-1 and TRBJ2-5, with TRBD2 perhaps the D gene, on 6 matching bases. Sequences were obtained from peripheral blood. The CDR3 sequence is CATSRGGSQETQYF. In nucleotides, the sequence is TGTGCCACTTCGCGTGGGGGGTCTCAAGAGACCCAGTACTTC.